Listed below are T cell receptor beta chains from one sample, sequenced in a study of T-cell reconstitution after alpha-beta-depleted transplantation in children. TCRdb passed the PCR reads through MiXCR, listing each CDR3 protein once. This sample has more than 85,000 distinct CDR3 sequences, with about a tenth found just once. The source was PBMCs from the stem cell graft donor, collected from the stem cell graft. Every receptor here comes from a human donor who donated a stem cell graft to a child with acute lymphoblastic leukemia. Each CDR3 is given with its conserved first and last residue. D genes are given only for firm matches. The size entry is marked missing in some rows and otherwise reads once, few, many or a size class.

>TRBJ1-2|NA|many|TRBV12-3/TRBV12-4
CASSNRTPFGYTF
TGTGCCAGCAGTAACAGGACTCCCTTTGGCTACACCTTC
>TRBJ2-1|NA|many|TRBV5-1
CASSFTGVYNEQFF
TGCGCCAGCAGCTTTACGGGAGTATACAATGAGCAGTTCTTC
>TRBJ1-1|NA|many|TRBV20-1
CSAPFPTEAFF
TGCAGTGCCCCCTTCCCCACTGAAGCTTTCTTT
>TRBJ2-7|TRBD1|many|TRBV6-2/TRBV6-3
CASSTLSDRGYEQYF
TGTGCCAGCAGCACACTTTCGGACAGGGGATACGAGCAGTACTTC
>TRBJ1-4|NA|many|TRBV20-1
CSAEPETNEKLFF
TGCAGTGCTGAACCGGAGACTAATGAAAAACTGTTTTTT
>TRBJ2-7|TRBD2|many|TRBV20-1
CSARDLRLAGYYEQYF
TGCAGTGCTAGAGATCTTAGGCTAGCGGGCTACTACGAGCAGTACTTC
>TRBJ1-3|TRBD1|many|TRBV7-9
CASSDDRDFSGNTIYF
TGTGCCAGCAGCGATGACAGGGACTTCTCTGGAAACACCATATATTTT
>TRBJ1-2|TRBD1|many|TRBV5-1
CASSWDRANYGYTF
TGCGCCAGCAGCTGGGACAGAGCTAACTATGGCTACACCTTC
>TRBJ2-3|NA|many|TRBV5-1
CASREGTTDTQYF
TGCGCCAGCAGAGAGGGAACCACAGATACGCAGTATTTT
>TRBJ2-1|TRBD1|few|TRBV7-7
CASSPTSGGMGEQFF
TGTGCTAGCAGCCCAACCTCAGGGGGAATGGGTGAGCAGTTCTTC
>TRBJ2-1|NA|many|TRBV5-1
CASSLRPSGSYNEQFF
TGCGCCAGCAGCTTAAGACCCTCCGGCTCCTACAATGAGCAGTTCTTC
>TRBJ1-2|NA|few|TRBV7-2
CASSLRGEGYTF
TGTGCCAGCAGCTTAAGAGGGGAGGGCTACACCTTC
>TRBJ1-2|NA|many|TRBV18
CASSSSRTYGYTF
TGTGCCAGCTCGTCGAGCAGGACCTATGGCTACACCTTC
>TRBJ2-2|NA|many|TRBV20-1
CSARVTGSGSNTGELFF
TGCAGTGCTAGAGTCACAGGGTCGGGATCGAACACCGGGGAGCTGTTTTTT
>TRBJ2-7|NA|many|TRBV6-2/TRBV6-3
CASSSLAGVYEQYF
TGTGCCAGCAGTTCACTGGCCGGTGTTTACGAGCAGTACTTC
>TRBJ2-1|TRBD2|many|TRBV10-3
CAISPAGLAGNEQFF
TGTGCCATCAGTCCCGCGGGACTAGCAGGGAATGAGCAGTTCTTC
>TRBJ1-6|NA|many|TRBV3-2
CASSRLEGSGSPLHF
TGTGCCAGCAGCCGCCTGGAGGGGTCTGGTTCACCCCTCCACTTT
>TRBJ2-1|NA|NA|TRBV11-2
CASSRPLAEQFF
TGTGCCAGCAGCCGGCCCCTAGCGGAGCAGTTCTTC
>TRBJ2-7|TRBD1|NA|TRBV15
CATSRQGGYEQYF
TGTGCCACCAGCCGACAGGGTGGATACGAGCAGTACTTC
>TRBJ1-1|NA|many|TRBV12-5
CASGLGSGNTEAFF
TGTGCTAGTGGTTTGGGGTCCGGGAACACTGAAGCTTTCTTT
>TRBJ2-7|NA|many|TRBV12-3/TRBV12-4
CASSSRDMGNEQYF
TGTGCCAGCAGTTCCCGGGACATGGGCAACGAGCAGTACTTC
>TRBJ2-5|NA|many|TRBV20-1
CSARGRGLRETQYF
TGCAGTGCTAGAGGGAGGGGGCTCAGAGAGACCCAGTACTTC
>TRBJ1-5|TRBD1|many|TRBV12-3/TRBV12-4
CASSRQGADQPQHF
TGTGCCAGCAGTCGACAGGGGGCGGATCAGCCCCAGCATTTT
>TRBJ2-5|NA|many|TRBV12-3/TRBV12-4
CASSPHKGTQETQYF
TGTGCCAGCAGTCCCCATAAGGGGACACAAGAGACCCAGTACTTC
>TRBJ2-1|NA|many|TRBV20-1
CSAQQEYQNNEQFF
TGCAGTGCCCAACAGGAATATCAAAACAATGAGCAGTTCTTC
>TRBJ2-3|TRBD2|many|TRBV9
CASSAYMRPWGGDTQYF
TGTGCCAGCAGCGCTTACATGCGGCCGTGGGGGGGAGATACGCAGTATTTT